These 10 T cell receptor beta chains share one sample of origin, sequenced in a study of T cell clonality in common variable immunodeficiency. Findings of the study overall: Common variable immunodeficiency TCR beta sequences reportedly had fewer deletions and N-nucleotide insertions.

The method was immunoSEQ multiplex PCR; TCRdb's version includes in-frame clones alone and lacks a portion of them. The sample contains 14,000 or so clones, none of them singletons. These TCRs are of unknown antigen specificity. Sequencing was carried out using peripheral blood mononuclear cells. Receptors originate from a human donor with common variable immunodeficiency.

This clone showed up just a few times. The read comes to an end 3 residues before the CDR3 does, leaving the germline J gene to fill in the end. The rearrangement joins TRBV6-1 to TRBJ1-5, with 10 bases aligning to TRBD1. V lost 2 bases to trimming and J lost 4 bases; unmatched junction nucleotides: 5. CDR1 is MNHNS and CDR2 is SASEGT in the germline V gene. This CDR3 comprises 16 residues. The CDR3 is CASSEITGQGNQPQHF. CDR3 DNA (partial): TGTGCCAGCAGTGAAATTACGGGACAGGGGAATCAGCCC.

This clone was observed many times. The DNA ends 3 residues before the CDR3 does, and the rest of the CDR3 is filled in from the germline J gene. This rearrangement joins TRBV6-2 or TRBV6-3 to TRBJ2-1; 13 bases line up with TRBD2. The CDR3 contains 15 residues. The germline V gene has CDR1 MNHEY and CDR2 SVGEGT. V lost 6 bases and J lost 8; bases outside the gene matches: 7. The chain's CDR3 is CASRPGTSGKDEQFF. CDR3 bases read: TGTGCCAGCAGACCCGGGACTAGCGGGAAAGATGAG.

This clone showed up just a few times. The read stops 3 residues short of the end of the CDR3; the missing end is completed from the germline J gene. The chain recombines TRBV6-2 or TRBV6-3 with TRBJ2-7; D may be TRBD2 (6 bases). Germline assignment: CDR1 MNHEY and CDR2 SVGEGT. This CDR3 contains 15 residues. V lost 4 bases and J 3 bases, leaving 16 bases between the germline ends. The covered CDR3 bases are TGTGCCAGCAGTTCGGACGGAGGGGTCGACTACGAG. It encodes CASSSDGGVDYE. The whole CDR3 protein is CASSSDGGVDYEQYF.

This clone was detected ten times or more. The read ends 3 residues shy of where the CDR3 ends; the end is completed using the germline J gene. The V and J genes are TRBV20-1 and TRBJ1-6; 7 nucleotides agree with TRBD1. V lost 2 bases to trimming and J lost 7 bases; unmatched junction nucleotides: 11. The CDR3 sequence is 16 residues long. The germline CDR1 and CDR2 sequences are DFQATT and SNEGSKA (reference sequence). Here the CDR3 reads CSARKTGNTHNSPLHF. Incomplete CDR3 DNA: TGCAGTGCTAGAAAGACAGGGAACACCCACAATTCACCC.

This clone was seen only a few times. The read terminates 3 residues ahead of where the CDR3 ends, so the germline J gene completes it. The chain couples TRBV2 to TRBJ2-1, with 12 nucleotides matching TRBD1. There are 16 residues in the CDR3. Trimming removed 4 bases from V and 9 bases from J; junction bases left unmatched: 10. The germline V gene encodes CDR1 SNHLY and CDR2 FYNNEI. This CDR3 is CASSALWGQGAGEQFF. CDR3 bases read: TGTGCCAGCAGTGCCTTATGGGGACAGGGGGCTGGTGAG. The variable domain in full, completed from reference TRBV2 and TRBJ2-1, reads EPEVTQTPSHQVTQMGQEVILRCVPISNHLYFYWYRQILGQKVEFLVSFYNNEISEKSEIFDDQFSVERPDGSNFTLKIRSTKLEDSAMYFCASSALWGQGAGEQFFGPGTRLTVL.

Worth noting for this clone: The read halts 3 residues ahead of the CDR3 end, with the missing end drawn from the germline J gene. The chain is built from TRBV7-8 and TRBJ1-4, with TRBD1 matching over 9 bases. The CDR3 consists of 16 residues. The germline V gene encodes CDR1 SGHVS and CDR2 FQNEAQ. J was trimmed by 8 bases and V by 5 bases; bases with no gene match: 12. The DNA read from the CDR3 is TGTGCCAGCAGCCCTACTTGGGGGGACAGGGACGAAAAA. This translates into CASSPTWGDRDEK. The full CDR3 protein is CASSPTWGDRDEKLFF.

In its sample, this clone was seen a few times. The read ends 3 residues before the CDR3 terminus; that terminus is restored from the germline J gene. This chain links TRBV20-1 with TRBJ1-6, with 7 nucleotides matching TRBD1. The germline V gene encodes CDR1 DFQATT and CDR2 SNEGSKA (reference sequence). The CDR3 extends over 12 amino acids. CDR3 loop: CSAPRQGFPLHF. The CDR3 DNA, read in part, is TGCAGTGCTCCCAGACAGGGTTTTCCC.

Regarding this clone: The CDR3 end is not reached by the read, which stops 3 residues before it; the germline J gene fills it in. The V call is TRBV18, the J call TRBJ2-5, with no clear D. V was cut by 2 bases and J by 2 bases, with 9 bases left in between. Germline CDR1 KGHSH, CDR2 LQKENI. The CDR3 totals 14 residues. CDR3 DNA (partial): TGTGCCAGCTCACCAGTTTCAGATCAAGAGACC. It codes for CASSPVSDQET. The complete CDR3 sequence is CASSPVSDQETQYF.

Note on this clone: The read terminates 3 residues before the CDR3 end, so the remaining end is supplied by the germline J gene. The V call is TRBV18, the J call TRBJ2-1, with D perhaps matching TRBD1 (6 bases). The CDR3 contains 12 residues. CDR1 and CDR2 (germline): KGHSH, LQKENI. V was trimmed by 3 bases and J by 8 bases, leaving 8 bases between them. CDR3 DNA, as far as it was read: TGTGCCAGCTCACCCCAGGGGTATGAG. Its translation is CASSPQGYE. From start to end, the CDR3 is CASSPQGYEQFF.

As regards this clone: The sequence runs out 3 residues before the end of the CDR3; the remainder is reconstructed from the germline J gene. The chain has TRBV19 and TRBJ1-5, with a weak D call TRBD1 (6 bases). CDR3 length: 17 amino acids. Germline V gene data show CDR1 as LNHDA and CDR2 as SQIVND (reference sequence). The germline V and J ends were trimmed by 9 bases and 4 bases, with 25 bases remaining between them. The sequenced CDR3 bases are TGTGCCAGCCACGCGGCCTTCGCGGGGGCGCGAAATCAGCCC. This translates into CASHAAFAGARNQP. The CDR3, in full, reads CASHAAFAGARNQPQHF.